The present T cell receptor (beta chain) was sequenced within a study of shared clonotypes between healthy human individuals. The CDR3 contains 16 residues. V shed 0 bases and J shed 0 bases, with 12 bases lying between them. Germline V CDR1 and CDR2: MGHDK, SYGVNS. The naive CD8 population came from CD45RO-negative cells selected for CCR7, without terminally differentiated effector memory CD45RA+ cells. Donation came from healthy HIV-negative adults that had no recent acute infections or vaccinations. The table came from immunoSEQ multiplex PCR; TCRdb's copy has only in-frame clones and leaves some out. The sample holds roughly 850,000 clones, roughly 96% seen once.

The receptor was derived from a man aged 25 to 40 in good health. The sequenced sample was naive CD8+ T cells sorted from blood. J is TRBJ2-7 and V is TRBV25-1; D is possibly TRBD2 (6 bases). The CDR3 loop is CASSEYGGTASYEQYF. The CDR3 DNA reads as TGTGCCAGCAGTGAATATGGGGGGACGGCCTCCTACGAGCAGTACTTC.